Listed below are T cell receptor beta chains from one sample, sequenced in a study of CD8 T cells in Susac syndrome. TCRdb called the immunoSEQ multiplex PCR reads again in MiXCR, with one record for every CDR3 protein. The table includes roughly 180,000 distinct CDR3 sequences, approximately 95% detected once. The sequenced sample consisted of CD4+ T cells from PBMCs. The receptor source for this set is a human donor with multiple sclerosis. Both conserved end residues are part of each CDR3. The order of the fields is J gene, clone size, V gene, D gene, CDR3 protein, CDR3 DNA. D genes are given only for firm matches. The size entry is marked missing in some rows and otherwise reads once, few, many or a size class.

j_call: TRBJ2-7
clone_size: .
v_call: TRBV19
d_call: .
cdr3_aa: CASRSFRESDEQYF
cdr3_nt: TGTGCCAGTAGGAGCTTCCGGGAAAGCGACGAGCAGTACTTC

j_call: TRBJ1-5
clone_size: .
v_call: TRBV19
d_call: TRBD1
cdr3_aa: CASRGTGGYQPQHF
cdr3_nt: TGTGCCAGTAGAGGGACAGGGGGCTATCAGCCCCAGCATTTT

j_call: TRBJ2-5
clone_size: .
v_call: TRBV19
d_call: .
cdr3_aa: CASGAFARGETQYF
cdr3_nt: TGTGCCAGCGGCGCTTTTGCGAGGGGGGAGACCCAGTACTTC

j_call: TRBJ1-1
clone_size: .
v_call: TRBV3-1
d_call: .
cdr3_aa: CASSQGGTEAFF
cdr3_nt: TGTGCCAGCAGCCAAGGTGGAACTGAAGCTTTCTTT

j_call: TRBJ2-1
clone_size: .
v_call: TRBV5-1
d_call: TRBD2
cdr3_aa: CASGASGRAENEQFF
cdr3_nt: TGCGCCAGCGGAGCTAGCGGGAGGGCCGAGAATGAGCAGTTCTTC

j_call: TRBJ1-3
clone_size: .
v_call: TRBV20-1
d_call: .
cdr3_aa: CSARTGKSGNTIYF
cdr3_nt: TGCAGTGCTAGGACGGGAAAGTCTGGAAACACCATATATTTT

j_call: TRBJ2-5
clone_size: .
v_call: TRBV5-4
d_call: TRBD2
cdr3_aa: CASSARAGEETQYF
cdr3_nt: TGTGCCAGCAGCGCTCGGGCGGGGGAGGAGACCCAGTACTTC

j_call: TRBJ1-6
clone_size: .
v_call: TRBV2
d_call: .
cdr3_aa: CASSEGYWYSPLHF
cdr3_nt: TGTGCCAGCAGTGAAGGATATTGGTATTCACCCCTCCACTTT

j_call: TRBJ2-1
clone_size: .
v_call: TRBV7-2
d_call: TRBD2
cdr3_aa: CASSPSGGYEQFF
cdr3_nt: TGTGCCAGCAGCCCGTCGGGGGGGTATGAGCAGTTCTTC

j_call: TRBJ1-5
clone_size: .
v_call: TRBV3-1
d_call: TRBD1
cdr3_aa: CASSHGQGIQPQHF
cdr3_nt: TGTGCCAGCAGCCACGGACAGGGGATCCAGCCCCAGCATTTT

j_call: TRBJ2-7
clone_size: .
v_call: TRBV7-3
d_call: .
cdr3_aa: CARVVVGYSNEQYF
cdr3_nt: TGTGCCAGAGTCGTTGTAGGCTATTCCAACGAGCAGTACTTC

j_call: TRBJ2-4
clone_size: .
v_call: TRBV21-1
d_call: .
cdr3_aa: CASSNEGFQAKNIQYF
cdr3_nt: TGTGCCAGCAGCAATGAAGGGTTTCAGGCCAAAAACATTCAGTACTTC

j_call: TRBJ1-1
clone_size: .
v_call: TRBV7-9
d_call: TRBD1
cdr3_aa: CASSVMTGSTEAFF
cdr3_nt: TGTGCCAGCAGCGTGATGACAGGGAGCACTGAAGCTTTCTTT

j_call: TRBJ1-3
clone_size: once
v_call: TRBV5-6
d_call: TRBD1
cdr3_aa: CASSLAQGANTIYF
cdr3_nt: TGTGCCAGCAGCTTGGCTCAGGGGGCGAACACCATATATTTT

j_call: TRBJ2-2
clone_size: few
v_call: TRBV5-6
d_call: .
cdr3_aa: CASSWGRAGELFF
cdr3_nt: TGTGCCAGCAGCTGGGGCCGGGCCGGGGAGCTGTTTTTT

j_call: TRBJ2-7
clone_size: .
v_call: TRBV28
d_call: TRBD1
cdr3_aa: CASSAAGTASYEQYF
cdr3_nt: TGTGCCAGCAGTGCTGCCGGGACAGCCTCCTACGAGCAGTACTTC

j_call: TRBJ2-5
clone_size: .
v_call: TRBV6-1
d_call: TRBD2
cdr3_aa: CASSRGLAGGYGETQYF
cdr3_nt: TGTGCCAGCAGCCGAGGACTAGCGGGGGGGTATGGAGAGACCCAGTACTTC

j_call: TRBJ2-1
clone_size: .
v_call: TRBV25-1
d_call: .
cdr3_aa: CASSGAVGYNEQFF
cdr3_nt: TGTGCCAGCAGTGGAGCGGTGGGGTACAATGAGCAGTTCTTC

j_call: TRBJ2-1
clone_size: .
v_call: TRBV27
d_call: .
cdr3_aa: CASSFGPMGEQFF
cdr3_nt: TGTGCCAGCAGTTTCGGGCCAATGGGTGAGCAGTTCTTC

j_call: TRBJ2-7
clone_size: .
v_call: TRBV28
d_call: .
cdr3_aa: CASSLLGRKPYEQYF
cdr3_nt: TGTGCCAGCAGTTTATTGGGCAGGAAGCCCTACGAGCAGTACTTC

j_call: TRBJ2-5
clone_size: .
v_call: TRBV6-1
d_call: TRBD2
cdr3_aa: CATLTSGVQTQYF
cdr3_nt: TGTGCCACCCTGACTAGCGGGGTCCAGACCCAGTACTTC

j_call: TRBJ2-2
clone_size: .
v_call: TRBV10-3
d_call: .
cdr3_aa: CAIGTTLTGELFF
cdr3_nt: TGTGCCATCGGGACAACGCTCACCGGGGAGCTGTTTTTT

j_call: TRBJ2-7
clone_size: .
v_call: TRBV6-1
d_call: TRBD1
cdr3_aa: CASSRFLPGTATYEQYF
cdr3_nt: TGTGCCAGCAGCCGCTTCCTCCCCGGGACAGCCACCTACGAGCAGTACTTC

j_call: TRBJ2-7
clone_size: .
v_call: TRBV2
d_call: .
cdr3_aa: CASLGTHTYEQYF
cdr3_nt: TGTGCCAGCCTTGGGACCCATACCTACGAGCAGTACTTC

j_call: TRBJ2-1
clone_size: .
v_call: TRBV12-3/TRBV12-4
d_call: .
cdr3_aa: CASSLRGDSGYNEQFF
cdr3_nt: TGTGCCAGCAGCCTGCGCGGGGACAGCGGCTACAATGAGCAGTTCTTC

j_call: TRBJ1-2
clone_size: .
v_call: TRBV5-1
d_call: .
cdr3_aa: CASSLETENYGYTF
cdr3_nt: TGCGCCAGCAGCTTGGAAACGGAAAACTATGGCTACACCTTC

j_call: TRBJ1-2
clone_size: .
v_call: TRBV5-4
d_call: TRBD1
cdr3_aa: CASSSTLSDRGRNGYTF
cdr3_nt: TGTGCCAGCAGCTCGACCCTATCCGACAGGGGGCGGAATGGCTACACCTTC

j_call: TRBJ2-3
clone_size: .
v_call: TRBV20-1
d_call: .
cdr3_aa: CSARDDGAGPDTQYF
cdr3_nt: TGCAGTGCTAGAGATGACGGGGCAGGGCCAGATACGCAGTATTTT

j_call: TRBJ2-3
clone_size: .
v_call: TRBV2
d_call: .
cdr3_aa: CASRVTGGADTQYF
cdr3_nt: TGTGCCAGCAGGGTTACTGGGGGCGCAGATACGCAGTATTTT

j_call: TRBJ2-3
clone_size: once
v_call: TRBV6-5
d_call: .
cdr3_aa: CASSYSEYGTDTQYF
cdr3_nt: TGTGCCAGCAGTTACTCGGAGTACGGAACAGATACGCAGTATTTT

j_call: TRBJ2-1
clone_size: .
v_call: TRBV27
d_call: TRBD2
cdr3_aa: CASTLAGGDEQFF
cdr3_nt: TGTGCCAGCACCCTTGCCGGGGGGGATGAGCAGTTCTTC

j_call: TRBJ2-3
clone_size: .
v_call: TRBV6-6
d_call: .
cdr3_aa: CASSYGGRSTDTQYF
cdr3_nt: TGTGCCAGCAGTTACGGGGGCCGGAGCACAGATACGCAGTATTTT

j_call: TRBJ2-5
clone_size: once
v_call: TRBV6-5
d_call: .
cdr3_aa: CASSWWGGQETQYF
cdr3_nt: TGTGCCAGCAGTTGGTGGGGCGGACAAGAGACCCAGTACTTC

j_call: TRBJ2-7
clone_size: .
v_call: TRBV12-3/TRBV12-4
d_call: TRBD2
cdr3_aa: CASRGTSLHEQYF
cdr3_nt: TGTGCCAGCAGGGGGACTAGTTTGCACGAGCAGTACTTC

j_call: TRBJ2-2
clone_size: .
v_call: TRBV9
d_call: TRBD2
cdr3_aa: CASSPQAGVPGELFF
cdr3_nt: TGTGCCAGCAGCCCCCAAGCGGGAGTCCCCGGGGAGCTGTTTTTT

j_call: TRBJ2-7
clone_size: .
v_call: TRBV28
d_call: TRBD2
cdr3_aa: CASSNLAGGPYEQYF
cdr3_nt: TGTGCCAGCAGCAATCTAGCGGGAGGGCCTTACGAGCAGTACTTC

j_call: TRBJ1-1
clone_size: once
v_call: TRBV30
d_call: .
cdr3_aa: CAWSVRDVTEAFF
cdr3_nt: TGTGCCTGGAGTGTACGGGACGTCACTGAAGCTTTCTTT

j_call: TRBJ1-1
clone_size: .
v_call: TRBV7-3
d_call: .
cdr3_aa: CASSLTARGNTEAFF
cdr3_nt: TGTGCCAGCAGCTTAACGGCAAGAGGGAACACTGAAGCTTTCTTT

j_call: TRBJ2-7
clone_size: .
v_call: TRBV20-1
d_call: .
cdr3_aa: CSASGTGYEQYF
cdr3_nt: TGCAGTGCGTCCGGGACTGGCTACGAGCAGTACTTC

j_call: TRBJ2-5
clone_size: .
v_call: TRBV2
d_call: .
cdr3_aa: CASSEAQKTQYF
cdr3_nt: TGTGCCAGCAGTGAGGCCCAGAAGACCCAGTACTTC

j_call: TRBJ1-4
clone_size: .
v_call: TRBV6-5
d_call: TRBD1
cdr3_aa: CASSRSQGVNEKLFF
cdr3_nt: TGTGCCAGCAGCCGATCACAGGGGGTAAATGAAAAACTGTTTTTT

j_call: TRBJ1-1
clone_size: once
v_call: TRBV6-4
d_call: .
cdr3_aa: CASSVRENTEAFF
cdr3_nt: TGTGCCAGCTCGGTCAGGGAGAACACTGAAGCTTTCTTT

j_call: TRBJ2-3
clone_size: .
v_call: TRBV2
d_call: .
cdr3_aa: CASSEVASGGGTQYF
cdr3_nt: TGTGCCAGCAGTGAAGTGGCTAGCGGAGGGGGTACGCAGTATTTT

j_call: TRBJ2-1
clone_size: .
v_call: TRBV27
d_call: TRBD2
cdr3_aa: CASSLLGTSGRVNEQFF
cdr3_nt: TGTGCCAGCAGTTTATTGGGGACTAGCGGGAGAGTAAATGAGCAGTTCTTC